One and the same sample provided the 26 T cell receptor beta chains below, sequenced in a study of shared clonotypes between healthy human individuals. CD45RO-negative, CCR7-positively selected cells formed the naive CD8 fraction, excluding terminally differentiated effector memory CD45RA+ cells. The protocol was immunoSEQ multiplex PCR, while the TCRdb copy is restricted to in-frame clones and leaves out a portion. The sample records some 2,100,000 clones, 85% to 95% being singletons. The sequencing sample was made of naive CD8+ T cells from PBMCs. All receptors derive from a man younger than 35 in good health. Some clones in this sample may be carry-over from other donors' samples.

The rearrangement links TRBV4-2 to TRBJ2-3; 10 bases match TRBD2. The CDR3 has 16 residues. Germline trimming cut 1 base from V and 2 bases from J; bases unmatched to any gene: 3. Looked up from germline, CDR1 is LGHNA and CDR2 is YNFKEQ. The chain's CDR3 is CASSQVAGGVTDTQYF. The CDR3 DNA reads TGTGCCAGCAGCCAAGTAGCGGGAGGAGTCACAGATACGCAGTATTTT.

This clone came up once. The rearrangement uses TRBV7-6 and TRBJ2-3; D gene unclear. Trimming left V 1 base short and J 7 bases short, with 3 bases between. The CDR3 is made up of 11 amino acids. The germline V gene has CDR1 SGHVS and CDR2 FNYEAQ. CDR3 coding DNA: TGTGCCAGCAGCTTAGGATATACGCAGTATTTT. It codes for CASSLGYTQYF.

This clone was seen once. The CDR3 sequence is CASSQGRSGTEAFF. The DNA of the CDR3 is TGCGCCAGCAGCCAGGGAAGGTCGGGGACTGAAGCTTTCTTT. This chain uses TRBV10-2 with TRBJ1-1; tentatively, D is TRBD1 (5 bases). CDR3 length: 14 residues. Germline V lookup: CDR1 WSHSY, CDR2 SAAADI. The V end lost 6 bases, the J end lost 5 bases, and 16 bases lay between the germline ends.

The chain couples TRBV7-8 to TRBJ2-3; D is perhaps TRBD1 or TRBD2 (5 bases each). Trimming left V 6 bases short and J 2 bases short, with 15 bases between. Germline V gene lookup returns CDR1 SGHVS and CDR2 FQNEAQ. The CDR3 loop spans 15 amino acids. CDR3 nucleotides: TGTGCCAGCAGTAACCTCCGGGGCTTCACAGATACGCAGTATTTT. Encoded protein: CASSNLRGFTDTQYF.

The chain recombines TRBV29-1 with TRBJ2-1; TRBD1 aligns across 7 bases. With V trimmed by 7 bases and J by 7 bases, 10 bases remained unmatched. This CDR3 has 13 residues. Germline CDR1 is SQVTM and CDR2 is ANQGSEA. CDR3 DNA: TGCAGCGGCTGGACAGGCCTTCGGAATGAGCAGTTCTTC. The encoded protein is CSGWTGLRNEQFF.

On this clone itself: Other DNA sequences from this sample encode an identical CDR3 as well. The chain combines TRBV7-9 with TRBJ2-3; possible D gene TRBD2, 6 bases. The CDR3 loop spans 15 amino acids. CDR1 SEHNR and CDR2 FQNEAQ come from the germline V gene (reference sequence). Trimming took 5 bases from V and 0 from J, leaving 12 bases between them. CDR3 DNA: TGTGCCAGCAGCCGGAGGGGCACTAGCACAGATACGCAGTATTTT. The encoded protein is CASSRRGTSTDTQYF.

The chain couples TRBV19 to TRBJ1-1; 8 nucleotides line up with TRBD1. The V segment lost 8 bases and the J segment 0 bases; nucleotides outside the gene matches: 5. Germline V gene sequence: CDR1 LNHDA, CDR2 SQIVND (reference sequence). The CDR3 is 14 residues long. The CDR3 region has the DNA TGTGCCAGTGGGGACAGGCCTATGAACACTGAAGCTTTCTTT. This gives the protein CASGDRPMNTEAFF.

This clone occurred once. The V and J genes are TRBV29-1 and TRBJ2-7; 12 bases are a match to TRBD1. V was pared by 1 base and J by 5 bases, with 6 bases of the junction left unmatched. The CDR3 consists of 15 residues. In germline, CDR1 is SQVTM, CDR2 ANQGSEA. CDR3 sequence (DNA): TGCAGCGTTGAAGCGACCGGGACAGGGGGCGACGAGCAGTACTTC. Protein product: CSVEATGTGGDEQYF.

Of note for this clone: Other nucleotide sequences in the sample specify the same CDR3. V is TRBV7-9 and J is TRBJ1-1; TRBD1 aligns across 9 bases. Germline V lookup: CDR1 SEHNR, CDR2 FQNEAQ (reference sequence). After removal of 5 bases from V and 1 base from J, the junction contained 5 bases not matched to a gene. The CDR3 runs to 15 residues. The CDR3 is CASSARDRENTEAFF. CDR3 nucleotide sequence: TGTGCCAGCAGCGCCCGGGACAGGGAGAACACTGAAGCTTTCTTT. Using reference TRBV7-9 and TRBJ1-1 for the parts outside the CDR3, the full variable domain is DTGVSQNPRHKITKRGQNVTFRCDPISEHNRLYWYRQTLGQGPEFLTYFQNEAQLEKSRLLSDRFSAERPKGSFSTLEIQRTEQGDSAMYLCASSARDRENTEAFFGQGTRLTVV.

V is TRBV7-3 and J is TRBJ2-1; 8 nucleotides match TRBD2. Per the germline V gene, CDR1 is SGHTA and CDR2 is FQGTGA. V trimming: 5 bases; J trimming: 0 bases; junction bases outside the gene matches: 12. This CDR3 contains 18 residues. The DNA of the CDR3 is TGTGCCAGCAGCCCCCATACCCAGCGGGGGAGCTCCTACAATGAGCAGTTCTTC. Translation: CASSPHTQRGSSYNEQFF.

The chain is built from TRBV5-6 and TRBJ2-7; D is ambiguous. The CDR3 totals 12 residues. Per the germline V gene, CDR1 is SGHDT and CDR2 is YYEEEE. The V and J ends lost 7 bases and 6 bases respectively, with 14 bases between them. CDR3 bases: TGTGCCAGCGGATCTCCAATGGGCGAGCAGTACTTC. This encodes CASGSPMGEQYF.

In this sample, this clone turned up once. This chain joins TRBV7-8 and TRBJ2-3; D may be TRBD2 (5 bases). CDR1 SGHVS and CDR2 FQNEAQ come from the germline V gene. V lost 2 bases and J 3 bases, leaving 12 bases between the germline ends. This CDR3 spans 15 amino acids. The CDR3 DNA follows: TGTGCCAGCAGCTTAACTAGTCGACGGACAGATACGCAGTATTTT. Protein: CASSLTSRRTDTQYF.

The sample holds one count of this clone. The chain recombines TRBV7-2 with TRBJ2-7, with D possibly matching TRBD2 (5 bases). Trimming removed 5 bases from V and 2 bases from J, with 16 bases in between. Germline CDR1 and CDR2: SGHTA and FQGNSA. This CDR3 has 15 residues. DNA for the CDR3: TGTGCCAGCAGCCTGAGCTTAGCGCCTACCTACGAGCAGTACTTC. Residues: CASSLSLAPTYEQYF.

Comment on this clone: Other nucleotide sequences in the sample specify the same CDR3. J is TRBJ2-7 and V is TRBV9; no reliable D call. The germline gives CDR1 SGDLS, CDR2 YYNGEE. Trimming took 0 bases from V and 0 from J, leaving 7 bases between them. The CDR3 has 14 amino acids. CDR3 DNA sequence: TGTGCCAGCAGCGTAGCAGCGAGCTCCTACGAGCAGTACTTC. It translates to CASSVAASSYEQYF.

The chain has TRBV7-9 and TRBJ2-5; maybe TRBD1 (5 bases). This CDR3 is 14 amino acids long. The V gene's germline CDR1 is SEHNR and CDR2 FQNEAQ (reference sequence). V lost 1 base, J lost 5 bases, and 11 bases lay in between. This CDR3 reads CASSLGVGRETQYF. In DNA, the CDR3 is TGTGCCAGCAGCTTAGGTGTGGGGCGGGAGACCCAGTACTTC.

The CDR3 is CASTRGPSRPQHF. The CDR3 nucleotides read TGTGCCAGTACTCGGGGCCCCTCCCGGCCCCAGCATTTT. This sequence joins TRBV19 and TRBJ1-5; maybe TRBD1 (5 bases). Germline V gene lookup returns CDR1 LNHDA and CDR2 SQIVND (reference sequence). The CDR3 has 13 amino acids. The germline V and J ends were trimmed by 7 bases and 9 bases, with 16 bases remaining between them.

The chain combines TRBV19 with TRBJ2-1; 11 positions match TRBD2. Germline trimming cut 5 bases from V and 2 bases from J; bases unmatched to any gene: 2. Germline loops: CDR1 LNHDA, CDR2 SQIVND (reference sequence). CDR3 size: 15 residues. CDR3 DNA: TGTGCCAGTAGTCGGACTAGCGGGCCCTACAATGAGCAGTTCTTC. This codes for CASSRTSGPYNEQFF.

The V and J genes are TRBV27 and TRBJ2-3; 8 bases align to TRBD1. Per the germline V gene, CDR1 is MNHEY and CDR2 is SMNVEV (reference sequence). V dropped 5 bases and J dropped 5; count of bases not matched to a gene: 15. The CDR3 is 17 amino acids. In DNA, the CDR3 is TGTGCCAGCAGTCATACCGCCGGACAGGGTTTCGTAGATACGCAGTATTTT. Its translation is CASSHTAGQGFVDTQYF.

This chain connects TRBV29-1 to TRBJ2-7, with TRBD1 as a possible D gene (6 bases). V lost 4 bases and J 0 bases, leaving 13 bases between the germline ends. The CDR3 covers 14 residues. From germline, CDR1 is SQVTM and CDR2 ANQGSEA. The CDR3 DNA follows: TGCAGCGTTGGAGGGACACGAAGCTCCTACGAGCAGTACTTC. Protein: CSVGGTRSSYEQYF.

J is TRBJ2-3 and V is TRBV7-2; 11 positions match TRBD2. V lost 2 bases and J lost 3; bases outside the gene matches: 4. Germline V gene data show CDR1 as SGHTA and CDR2 as FQGNSA. CDR3 length: 16 amino acids. CDR3 sequence: CASSLPSGRTTDTQYF. The CDR3 DNA reads as TGTGCCAGCAGCTTACCTAGCGGGAGGACGACAGATACGCAGTATTTT. Drawing the rest from reference TRBV7-2 and TRBJ2-3, the complete variable domain is GAGVSQSPSNKVTEKGKDVELRCDPISGHTALYWYRQSLGQGLEFLIYFQGNSAPDKSGLPSDRFSAERTGGSVSTLTIQRTQQEDSAVYLCASSLPSGRTTDTQYFGPGTRLTVL.

The chain is built from TRBV28 and TRBJ2-1, with D perhaps TRBD2 (7 bases). CDR3 length: 14 residues. The germline V gene has CDR1 MDHEN and CDR2 SYDVKM. V was shortened by 6 bases and J by 4 bases, with 13 bases between the two germline ends. CDR3 nucleotide sequence: TGTGCCAGCAGGGTGAGGGGGGGATACAATGAGCAGTTCTTC. Amino acids: CASRVRGGYNEQFF.

Comments on this clone: Other DNA variants within this sample encode the same CDR3. This rearrangement joins TRBV7-9 to TRBJ2-7; D call uncertain. Germline CDR1 is SEHNR and CDR2 is FQNEAQ (reference sequence). The V and J ends lost 3 bases and 2 bases respectively, with 5 bases between them. The CDR3 is made up of 12 amino acids. The CDR3 here is CASSFPTYEQYF. Here the CDR3 DNA reads TGTGCCAGCAGCTTCCCAACCTACGAGCAGTACTTC.

This chain uses TRBV21-1 with TRBJ2-7. TRBV21-1 is an annotated pseudogene. This CDR3 comprises 16 residues. Here the CDR3 DNA reads TGTGCCAGCAGCAAAGGAAGGAACAGGGAGGAGGCCGAGCAGTACTTC. It encodes CASSKGRNREEAEQYF.

This clone came up once. The chain uses TRBV30 and TRBJ2-1; 9 nucleotides line up with TRBD1. Germline trimming cut 2 bases from V and 7 bases from J; bases unmatched to any gene: 9. CDR3 length equals 15 residues. Germline CDR1 reads GTSNPN; CDR2 reads SVGIG (reference sequence). CDR3 in amino acids: CAWSRWDRDLNEQFF. The CDR3 DNA reads as TGTGCCTGGAGTAGGTGGGACAGGGATTTGAATGAGCAGTTCTTC.

V and J are TRBV7-2 and TRBJ2-1; D gene unclear. The CDR3 covers 15 residues. CDR1 and CDR2 from the germline V gene are SGHTA and FQGNSA. V was cut by 5 bases and J by 7 bases, with 18 bases left in between. Here the CDR3 reads CASSIDSFGRNEQFF. CDR3 nucleotides: TGTGCCAGCAGCATCGATAGCTTCGGTAGGAATGAGCAGTTCTTC.

The chain recombines TRBV4-3 with TRBJ2-4; tentative D call: TRBD1 (5 bases). Germline CDR1 LGHNA, CDR2 YSLEER. V was trimmed by 4 bases and J by 1 base, leaving 11 bases between them. The CDR3 is made up of 15 amino acids. The CDR3 sequence: CASSPGSGAKNIQYF. The CDR3 DNA reads TGCGCCAGCAGCCCAGGGTCTGGGGCCAAAAACATTCAGTACTTC.